This entry concerns a single T cell receptor beta chain. Its antigen is undetermined. This table comes from immunoSEQ multiplex PCR, and its TCRdb copy is limited to in-frame clones, with some not included. The sample contains approximately 140,000 clones, roughly 85% of which appear only once. This sample is part of a study of Ad26.COV2.S vaccination and SARS-CoV-2 variants. Study observations and caveats: Reportedly, spike-specific CD8+ and CD4+ T cell responses achieved substantial breadth once vaccination had taken place. Spike-specific TCR breadth was greater after Ad26.COV2.S than placebo. Total T cell responses were possibly underestimated by TCR breadth and depth analyses.

Germline loops: CDR1 LGHNA, CDR2 YSLEER. CDR3 length: 16 residues. Deletions cut 4 bases from V and 2 bases from J, with 15 bases between. The chain uses TRBV4-3 and TRBJ1-3; the D gene is possibly TRBD1 (6 bases). Sequencing was performed on peripheral blood, taken after recovery from COVID-19. The TCR sequence derives from a human donor who had recovered from COVID-19. CDR3 DNA sequence: TGCGCCAGCAGCCTCCTCACAGGGAGGCCTGGAAACACCATATATTTT. This translates into CASSLLTGRPGNTIYF.